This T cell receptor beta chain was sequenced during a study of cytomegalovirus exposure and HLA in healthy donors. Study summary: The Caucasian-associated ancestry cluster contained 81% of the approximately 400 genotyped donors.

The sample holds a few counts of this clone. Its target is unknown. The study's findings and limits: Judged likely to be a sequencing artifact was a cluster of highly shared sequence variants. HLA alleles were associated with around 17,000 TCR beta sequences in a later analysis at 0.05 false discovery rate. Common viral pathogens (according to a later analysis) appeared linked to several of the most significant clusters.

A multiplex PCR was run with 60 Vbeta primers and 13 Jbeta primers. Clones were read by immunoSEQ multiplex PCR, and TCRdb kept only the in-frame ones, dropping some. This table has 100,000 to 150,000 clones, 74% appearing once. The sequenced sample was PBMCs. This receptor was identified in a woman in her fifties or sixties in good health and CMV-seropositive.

The CDR3 sequence: CASSQPLDTLNTGELFF. The CDR3 coding sequence is TGCGCCAGCAGCCAACCCCTCGACACGTTGAACACCGGGGAGCTGTTTTTT. V and J are TRBV4-3 and TRBJ2-2; D uncertain. Germline CDR1 and CDR2: LGHNA and YSLEER. Trimming removed 2 bases from V and 1 base from J, with 14 bases in between. The CDR3 has 17 residues.